This entry lists 19 T cell receptor beta chains sequenced from one sample in a study of response to subunit inactivated influenza vaccine. TCRdb processed the RT-PCR reads anew with MiXCR; each CDR3 protein has one entry. Altogether about 700,000 distinct CDR3 sequences are present, roughly 13% being singletons, with the ten largest covering around 7%. Source: PBMCs from blood, taken approximately 15 days before vaccination. All receptors derive from a man in his fifties who received an inactivated influenza vaccine.

The rearrangement uses TRBV14 and TRBJ2-1; D is unclear. Germline V gene lookup returns CDR1 SGHDN and CDR2 FVKESK. CDR3 length: 13 residues. V dropped 4 bases and J dropped 12 bases, with 16 bases sitting between them. In DNA form, the CDR3 reads TGTGCCAGCAGCCGACTGCGTGCGGAGCCGCAGTTCTTC. Translated, it gives CASSRLRAEPQFF.

This clonotype was found a few times. This sequence joins TRBV4-3 and TRBJ2-7; 11 positions match TRBD2. The trim removed 2 bases at V and 2 bases at J, leaving 2 bases unmatched. Germline values: CDR1 LGHNA, CDR2 YSLEER. The CDR3 spans 15 residues. CDR3 sequence (DNA): TGCGCCAGCAGCCAATCTAGCGGGAGGCCCTACGAGCAGTACTTC. Protein: CASSQSSGRPYEQYF.

In this sample, this clonotype turned up a few times. This chain links TRBV2 with TRBJ2-7; the match to TRBD2 covers 9 bases. In germline, CDR1 is SNHLY, CDR2 FYNNEI. V was pared by 6 bases and J by 6 bases, with 9 bases of the junction left unmatched. The CDR3 runs 14 residues. Here the CDR3 reads CASRSYETSGEQYF. In DNA form, the CDR3 reads TGTGCCAGCAGATCATATGAGACTAGCGGCGAGCAGTACTTC.

This clonotype occurred many times. V usage is TRBV5-1 and J usage is TRBJ2-2; maybe TRBD2 (5 bases). Germline CDR1 reads SGHRS; CDR2 reads YFSETQ. The V and J ends lost 0 bases and 2 bases respectively, with 14 bases between them. The length of the CDR3 is 17 residues. The CDR3, as DNA: TGCGCCAGCAGCTTGGTCAGTCAGACGGGAAACACCGGGGAGCTGTTTTTT. Its translation: CASSLVSQTGNTGELFF.

The V and J genes are TRBV10-3 and TRBJ2-5, with 13 bases fitting TRBD2. The CDR3 is 15 amino acids. The germline V gene has CDR1 ENHRY and CDR2 SYGVKD. Losses at the gene ends were 4 bases for V and 3 bases for J; bases not matched to a gene: 2. For the CDR3, the DNA is TGTGCCATCAGTGGTGGACTAGCGGGGGAAGAGACCCAGTACTTC. This encodes CAISGGLAGEETQYF.

The chain joins TRBV12-3 or TRBV12-4 to TRBJ2-7; 9 bases fit TRBD1. J lost 2 bases, V lost 11 bases, and 10 bases had no gene match. The CDR3 runs 14 residues. The CDR3 DNA follows: TGTGCCTCCCGGACAGGGGAAATTCCCTACGAGCAGTACTTC. Its translation is CASRTGEIPYEQYF.

This clonotype was recorded a few times. The chain carries TRBV12-3 or TRBV12-4 and TRBJ1-5; D is unclear. Deletions cut 6 bases from V and 7 bases from J, with 16 bases between. The CDR3 has 14 amino acids. CDR3 in DNA: TGTGCCAGCAGCCAGATCTATCCGGGGCAGCCCCAGCATTTT. This translates into CASSQIYPGQPQHF.

This clonotype was counted a few times. This chain links TRBV7-9 with TRBJ1-5; D gene ambiguous. The CDR3 sequence is 12 residues long. In germline, CDR1 is SEHNR, CDR2 FQNEAQ (reference sequence). The V end was cut by 7 bases, the J end by 7 bases, with 11 bases between. CDR3 coding DNA: TGTGCCAGCACTTCTACCGACCAGCCCCAGCATTTT. Its translation is CASTSTDQPQHF.

The genes are TRBV27 and TRBJ2-1; D remains ambiguous. CDR1 is MNHEY, CDR2 SMNVEV, per germline (reference sequence). Deletions cut 2 bases from V and 8 bases from J, with 13 bases between. There are 14 residues in the CDR3. In nucleotides, the CDR3 is TGTGCCAGCAGTTTAAGGGTTGTCGCCCATGAGCAGTTCTTC. Translating gives CASSLRVVAHEQFF.

V usage is TRBV7-3 and J usage is TRBJ2-2; 10 nucleotides agree with TRBD1. The CDR3 spans 16 residues. With V trimmed by 2 bases and J by 6 bases, 6 bases remained unmatched. Germline V gene data show CDR1 as SGHTA and CDR2 as FQGTGA. CDR3 amino acids: CASSLRQGASSGELFF. CDR3 coding DNA: TGTGCCAGCAGCTTACGACAGGGGGCCTCGTCCGGGGAGCTGTTTTTT.

This clonotype has only a few counts. The CDR3 region is CASSQEVRQETQYF. The CDR3 DNA reads as TGCGCCAGCAGCCAAGAAGTAAGGCAAGAGACCCAGTACTTC. This chain connects TRBV4-1 to TRBJ2-5; D is ambiguous. The CDR3 has 14 residues. Germline V CDR1 and CDR2: MGHRA, YSYEKL. V shed 0 bases and J shed 2 bases, with 7 bases lying between them.

The chain carries TRBV4-1 and TRBJ1-4, with 7 bases identical to TRBD1. The germline V gene has CDR1 MGHRA and CDR2 YSYEKL. The CDR3 spans 15 residues. Trimming removed 6 bases from V and 3 bases from J; junction bases left unmatched: 7. The CDR3: CASSRPGQSNEKLFF. The CDR3 bases are TGCGCCAGCAGTCGCCCGGGACAGTCTAATGAAAAACTGTTTTTT.

This clonotype was observed many times. This chain uses TRBV5-1 with TRBJ2-5; possible D gene TRBD1, 5 bases. The ends were cut back, 0 bases at V and 4 bases at J, with 13 bases in the middle. Germline V gene sequence: CDR1 SGHRS, CDR2 YFSETQ. This CDR3 contains 15 residues. The CDR3 loop reads CASSLERGRGETQYF. The CDR3, as DNA: TGCGCCAGCAGCTTGGAAAGGGGCAGAGGAGAGACCCAGTACTTC.

The chain links TRBV3-1 to TRBJ1-3, with D uncertain. Germline V gene data show CDR1 as LGHDT and CDR2 as YNNKEL (reference sequence). Trimming took off 5 bases at V and 2 bases at J, with 4 bases between the two ends. The CDR3 is 12 residues long. The CDR3 DNA reads as TGTGCCAGCAGCGAAACTGGAAACACCATATATTTT. Translation: CASSETGNTIYF.

In this sample, this clonotype turned up a few times. The rearrangement links TRBV7-3 to TRBJ2-7; 7 nucleotides agree with TRBD2. Germline loops: CDR1 SGHTA, CDR2 FQGTGA. After removal of 5 bases from V and 5 bases from J, the junction contained 12 bases not matched to a gene. The CDR3 consists of 15 residues. The CDR3 region is CASSGGLESYNEQYF. CDR3 DNA sequence: TGTGCCAGCAGCGGCGGACTAGAATCATATAACGAGCAGTACTTC.

V usage is TRBV14 and J usage is TRBJ2-3; D may be TRBD1 (5 bases). CDR3 length: 14 residues. Germline assignment: CDR1 SGHDN and CDR2 FVKESK. Trimming removed 3 bases at V and 2 bases at J, with 9 bases between. The CDR3 region has the DNA TGTGCCAGCAGCCAGGGGCTTCCCACAGATACGCAGTATTTT. Encoded protein: CASSQGLPTDTQYF.

There are a few counts of this clonotype. V and J are TRBV7-9 and TRBJ2-1; 7 positions match TRBD2. J gave up 8 bases and V 5 bases, and 12 bases lay outside the gene matches. CDR3 length: 15 amino acids. The germline gives CDR1 SEHNR, CDR2 FQNEAQ (reference sequence). The CDR3 here is CASSPGTTLGDEQFF. CDR3 DNA sequence: TGTGCCAGCAGCCCTGGGACTACCCTTGGGGATGAGCAGTTCTTC. Together with reference TRBV7-9 and TRBJ2-1, the CDR3 gives the full variable domain: DTGVSQNPRHKITKRGQNVTFRCDPISEHNRLYWYRQTLGQGPEFLTYFQNEAQLEKSRLLSDRFSAERPKGSFSTLEIQRTEQGDSAMYLCASSPGTTLGDEQFFGPGTRLTVL.

This clonotype showed up many times. V and J are TRBV12-3 or TRBV12-4 and TRBJ1-4, with D tentatively TRBD1 (5 bases). The CDR3 totals 15 residues. V was cut by 1 base and J by 2 bases, with 8 bases left in between. The CDR3 region is CASSLGGTTNEKLFF. In nucleotides, the CDR3 is TGTGCCAGCAGTTTAGGGGGGACCACTAATGAAAAACTGTTTTTT.

This clonotype was counted only a few times. The V and J genes are TRBV29-1 and TRBJ2-5; D may match TRBD1 or TRBD2 (5 bases each). Germline CDR1 reads SQVTM; CDR2 reads ANQGSEA. The V gene lost 6 bases and the J gene lost 1 base, with 36 bases spanning the gap. This CDR3 is built from 21 residues. CDR3 loop: CSVKPITGTDGTYLFQETQYF. For the CDR3, the DNA is TGCAGCGTGAAACCAATTACCGGGACGGACGGAACCTACCTCTTCCAAGAGACCCAGTACTTC.